This is a list of T cell receptor beta chains from one sample in a study of radiation and T cells in renal cell carcinoma. Produced via immunoSEQ multiplex PCR; TCRdb's table is partial and in-frame only. The sample contains about 170,000 clones, approximately 90% of which appear only once. The sequencing here drew on blood, taken from a patient whose treatment included radiotherapy and nephrectomy. These receptors were taken from a woman aged 45-60 years with renal cell carcinoma. Each CDR3 is given with its conserved first and last residue. The D gene is left open where the match is weak. Size tells how often a clone was seen (once, few, many) or the class of an expanded clone, and some rows leave it out.

TRBJ2-2 . TRBV29-1 TRBD2 TGCAGCGTTGAAGACGGCGGGGGGATTCGCGGGGAGCTGTTTTTT CSVEDGGGIRGELFF
TRBJ2-2 . TRBV9 TRBD2 TGTGCCAGCAGCGTAGCCCAGCGGGGGTACGGGGAGCTGTTTTTT CASSVAQRGYGELFF
TRBJ1-2 once TRBV29-1 . TGCAGCGTTGACCAGGGGCCCGGCTATGGCTACACCTTC CSVDQGPGYGYTF
TRBJ1-1 . TRBV25-1 . TGTGCCAGCAGTGGAACGACAACGAACACTGAAGCTTTCTTT CASSGTTTNTEAFF
TRBJ2-7 . TRBV6-1 TRBD1 TGTGCCAGCAGTGGGTCCGGGACAGGACCCTACGAGCAGTACTTC CASSGSGTGPYEQYF
TRBJ1-1 . TRBV5-1 . TGCGCCAGCAGCTTGGCCACGGGGTTCACTGAAGCTTTCTTT CASSLATGFTEAFF
TRBJ2-7 . TRBV14 . TGTGCCAGCAGCCAAGACCTACAACTGAACGAGCAGTACTTC CASSQDLQLNEQYF
TRBJ2-1 medium-sized TRBV19 TRBD2 TGTGCCAGTAGCCGGACTAGCGGGGATTACAATGAGCAGTTCTTC CASSRTSGDYNEQFF
TRBJ1-5 . TRBV4-1 . TGCGCCAGCAGCCAAGACAGGGGTGTTCAGCCCCAGCATTTT CASSQDRGVQPQHF
TRBJ1-6 . TRBV18 . TGTGCCAGCTCACCCTTCCGCGAAATCTCCTATAATTCACCCCTCCACTTT CASSPFREISYNSPLHF
TRBJ2-3 . TRBV18 . TGTGCCAGCTCACCGACCTCGGATACGCAGTATTTT CASSPTSDTQYF
TRBJ1-5 once TRBV4-1 TRBD1 TGCGCCAGCAGCACTTCACAGGGGACGATCAATCAGCCCCAGCATTTT CASSTSQGTINQPQHF
TRBJ1-2 . TRBV7-9 . TGTGCCAGCACTCCCTCCAGGACAGCTGCCAACTATGGCTACACCTTC CASTPSRTAANYGYTF
TRBJ1-4 . TRBV6-6 . TGTGCCAGCAGTTACTCGAGACAGCGGGTTAATGAAAAACTGTTTTTT CASSYSRQRVNEKLFF
TRBJ2-5 . TRBV5-1 . TGCGCCAGCAGCTTGGCGGCCCAAGAGACCCAGTACTTC CASSLAAQETQYF
TRBJ2-3 . TRBV7-8 . TGTGCCAGCAGCTTAATAGATACGCAGTATTTT CASSLIDTQYF
TRBJ1-1 . TRBV5-6 . TGTGCCAGCAGCTTGCTCCTACCGGTGCGCAGGGTCGGTGTTCCTGAAGCTTTCTTT CASSLLLPVRRVGVPEAFF
TRBJ2-7 . TRBV2 . TGTGCCAGCACCTCGACATCCTACGAGCAGTACTTC CASTSTSYEQYF
TRBJ1-4 . TRBV4-2 . TGTGCCAGCAGCCAAGAAGTTATCGGCGTTCAAAGGATTGAAAAACTGTTTTTT CASSQEVIGVQRIEKLFF
TRBJ2-4 . TRBV2 TRBD1 TGTGCCAGCAGTGAACAGGGGGCATCCAAAAACATTCAGTACTTC CASSEQGASKNIQYF
TRBJ1-3 few TRBV30 TRBD1 TGTGCCTGGACCGAGGACAGGGCTGGAAACACCATATATTTT CAWTEDRAGNTIYF
TRBJ2-2 . TRBV7-3 TRBD1 TGTGCCAGCAGTCTGACAGGGTCAAACACCGGGGAGCTGTTTTTT CASSLTGSNTGELFF
TRBJ2-2 . TRBV5-1 . TGCGCCAGCAGGATGGAGGGGAACACCGGGGAGCTGTTTTTT CASRMEGNTGELFF
TRBJ2-5 . TRBV7-2 TRBD2 TGTGCCAGCAGCTTCGGACTAGCGGGGGGTCAAGAGACCCAGTACTTC CASSFGLAGGQETQYF
TRBJ2-2 . TRBV7-9 . TGTGCCTCCAGGGAAGGTTTGGACACCGGGGAGCTGTTTTTT CASREGLDTGELFF
TRBJ1-3 . TRBV15 . TGTGCCACCAGCAGAGATCAAGGGAGGGCCACCATATATTTT CATSRDQGRATIYF
TRBJ1-4 . TRBV7-2 TRBD1 TGTGCCAGCAGCTTAGCTGGACAGGATTCGGAAAAACTGTTTTTT CASSLAGQDSEKLFF
TRBJ1-2 . TRBV4-1 TRBD1 TGCGCCAGCAGCCAAGCACCGGGACAGTCCTATGGCTACACCTTC CASSQAPGQSYGYTF
TRBJ2-7 once TRBV6-1 . TGTGCCAGCAAGGTTGGGCACCCCTACGAGCAGTACTTC CASKVGHPYEQYF
TRBJ2-5 . TRBV2 . TGTGCCAGCAGCGCAGGGTACGGCGGTTTTGAGACCCAGTACTTC CASSAGYGGFETQYF
TRBJ2-1 . TRBV4-2 TRBD1 TGTGCCAGCAGCCCCCCCGGGACAGTCTCGAATGAGCAGTTCTTC CASSPPGTVSNEQFF
TRBJ2-2 . TRBV7-9 . TGTGCCAGCAGCTTGGGAAGCTCGAGGGGCGGGGAGCTGTTTTTT CASSLGSSRGGELFF
TRBJ2-3 . TRBV6-5 TRBD2 TGTGCCAGCAGTCGCCTAGCGGGGGGGCGGGATACGCAGTATTTT CASSRLAGGRDTQYF